This T cell receptor (beta chain) was found in a study of blood T cell repertoires in COVID-19. At the level of the study: Sample material is recorded as cDNA or gDNA derived from T cells, B-cell-depleted T cells, or PBMCs.

Participants, roughly 18 to 100 years old, spanned 25 or so US areas. Participants had their cohort set by participant-reported clinical history. Sequenced by immunoSEQ multiplex PCR; TCRdb stores in-frame clones only, minus some. Found here are 170,000 or so clones, approximately 80% of them singletons; the top ten hold roughly a sixth. The source of this sequence is a woman in her forties or fifties who had recovered from COVID-19. Sequenced: PBMCs or T cells enriched from blood (not recorded which).

CDR3 sequence reads: CASSQGRAGELFF. CDR3 nucleotides: TGTGCCAGCAGCCAAGGCCGGGCCGGGGAGCTGTTTTTT. The J gene is TRBJ2-2, the V gene TRBV3-1 (or the pseudogene TRBV3-2); D gene ambiguous. The CDR3 sequence is 13 residues long. From germline, CDR1 is LGHDT and CDR2 YNNKEL (reference sequence). V lost 1 base and J 6 bases, leaving 6 bases between the germline ends.